The 4 T cell receptor beta chains below come from one sample, sequenced in a study of a mutant IDH1 vaccine in newly diagnosed glioma. What these receptors recognize is not known. Repertoires were generated with immunoSEQ multiplex PCR, while TCRdb's copy carries only in-frame clones and drops some. This sample carries about 40,000 clones, 65% to 90% of them seen once, and the ten largest clones take around 20%. Documented time point: week 47, end of study. A 20-mer mutant IDH1 peptide at 300 ug was injected subcutaneously with topical imiquimod. The sequencing here drew on PBMCs, taken from a glioma patient whose treatment included an IDH1 peptide vaccine. All receptors come from a young man with glioma. Some clones in this sample may be carry-over from other donors' samples.

This clone was seen many times. The V gene is TRBV4-2, the J gene TRBJ1-1; D may be TRBD1 (5 bases). The V gene's germline CDR1 is LGHNA and CDR2 YNFKEQ. Between the trimmed V and J ends, which lost 7 bases and 4 bases, there was a span of 16 bases. This CDR3 is 14 amino acids long. The CDR3 reads CASTADSVGTEAFF. For the CDR3, the DNA is TGTGCCAGCACCGCAGACAGTGTCGGCACTGAAGCTTTCTTT.

This clone showed up just once. This chain connects TRBV4-2 to TRBJ1-1, with D hard to call. The CDR3 covers 15 residues. Trimming removed 0 bases from V and 6 bases from J, with 14 bases in between. CDR1 is LGHNA, CDR2 YNFKEQ, per germline. The CDR3 loop reads CASSQEGASRAEAFF. The CDR3, as DNA: TGTGCCAGCAGCCAAGAGGGCGCCAGTAGGGCTGAAGCTTTCTTT.

The chain recombines TRBV7-9 with TRBJ1-1; 7 nucleotides match TRBD1. V shed 5 bases, J shed 6 bases, and the junction held 6 bases outside the gene matches. Germline V CDR1 and CDR2: SEHNR, FQNEAQ (reference sequence). CDR3 length: 13 residues. The CDR3 DNA follows: TGTGCCAGCAGCCCACAGGGGAGGGCTGAAGCTTTCTTT. Amino acid sequence: CASSPQGRAEAFF.

CDR3 nucleotide sequence: TGTGCCACCAGCAGAGGATTGGACGGTAGCAATCAGCCCCAGCATTTT. Protein product: CATSRGLDGSNQPQHF. V and J are TRBV15 and TRBJ1-5; unclear D gene. Germline values: CDR1 LNHNV, CDR2 YYDKDF (reference sequence). Trimming stripped 1 base from V and 0 bases from J, with 10 bases between. The CDR3 runs 16 residues.